This T cell receptor (beta chain) was profiled in a study of control samples from healthy donors and cancer patients. The CDR3 has 13 residues. V lost 5 bases to trimming and J lost 9 bases, with 17 bases between them. Assay: immunoSEQ multiplex PCR; the TCRdb copy retains only in-frame clones and omits some. The top ten clones hold 3.6% of a sample with roughly 130,000 clones, 85% to 95% of them seen once. The chain has TRBV12-3 or TRBV12-4 and TRBJ2-7, with D perhaps given as TRBD1 or TRBD2 (5 bases each). Sequenced: blood. This sequence originates from a man aged 25-45 years in good health. DNA for the CDR3: TGTGCCAGCAGTAGGACAAGGGACGGCACGCAGTACTTC. Protein: CASSRTRDGTQYF.